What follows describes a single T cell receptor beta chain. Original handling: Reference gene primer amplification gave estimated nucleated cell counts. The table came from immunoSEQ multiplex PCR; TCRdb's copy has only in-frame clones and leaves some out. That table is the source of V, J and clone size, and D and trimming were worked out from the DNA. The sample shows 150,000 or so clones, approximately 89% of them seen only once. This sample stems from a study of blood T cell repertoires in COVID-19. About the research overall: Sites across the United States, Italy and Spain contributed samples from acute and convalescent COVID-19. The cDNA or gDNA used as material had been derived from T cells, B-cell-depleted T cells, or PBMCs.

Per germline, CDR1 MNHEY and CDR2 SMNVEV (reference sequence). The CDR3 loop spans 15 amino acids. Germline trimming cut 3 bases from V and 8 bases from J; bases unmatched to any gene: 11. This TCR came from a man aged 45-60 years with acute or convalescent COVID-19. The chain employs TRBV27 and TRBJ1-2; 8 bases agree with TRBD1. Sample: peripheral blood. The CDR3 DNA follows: TGTGCCAGCAGTTTTAGGGACAGGCAATATGGAGGCTACACCTTC. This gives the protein CASSFRDRQYGGYTF.